A single sample is the source of the 24 T cell receptor beta chains below, sequenced in a study of Ad26.COV2.S vaccination and SARS-CoV-2 variants. Sample treatment: approximately 18 received Ad26.COV2.S at low or high dose, single or two shots; about 5 received placebo; per-sample allocation not given. The study sampled participants on day 63 after the first vaccine or placebo injection. Clones were sequenced by immunoSEQ multiplex PCR, and TCRdb holds only the in-frame ones, with some missing. Seen here are some 410,000 clones, approximately 92% observed once, and the top ten hold more than 1.5%. Sequences were derived from peripheral blood, sampled in a trial of Ad26.COV2.S vaccine versus placebo. Receptors originate from a person between 18 and 65 years old who received the Ad26.COV2.S COVID-19 vaccine or a placebo.

This rearrangement joins TRBV7-6 to TRBJ2-4; possible D gene TRBD1, 5 bases. V gave up 1 base and J gave up 3 bases, with 25 bases separating them. Germline V gene sequence: CDR1 SGHVS, CDR2 FNYEAQ. There are 20 residues in the CDR3. CDR3 amino acids: CASSLGFSTGRLGDKNIQYF. The CDR3 DNA reads as TGTGCCAGCAGCTTAGGCTTTTCTACAGGACGATTAGGGGACAAAAACATTCAGTACTTC.

V gene TRBV11-3 combines with J gene TRBJ2-1; TRBD2 matches at 13 bases. CDR1 is SGHNT, CDR2 YENEEA, per germline. This CDR3 is built from 15 residues. J was trimmed by 7 bases and V by 5 bases; bases with no gene match: 5. The CDR3 spells CASSPGLAGENEQFF. CDR3 coding DNA: TGTGCCAGCAGCCCTGGACTAGCGGGGGAAAATGAGCAGTTCTTC.

The chain joins TRBV7-2 to TRBJ2-5, with D uncertain. Per germline, CDR1 SGHTA and CDR2 FQGNSA. The ends were cut back, 5 bases at V and 3 bases at J, with 13 bases in the middle. The CDR3 has 14 residues. CDR3 region: CASSPRRPEETQYF. The CDR3 region has the DNA TGTGCCAGCAGCCCGCGACGCCCCGAAGAGACCCAGTACTTC. Based on the CDR3 plus reference TRBV7-2 and TRBJ2-5, the full variable domain is GAGVSQSPSNKVTEKGKDVELRCDPISGHTALYWYRQSLGQGLEFLIYFQGNSAPDKSGLPSDRFSAERTGGSVSTLTIQRTQQEDSAVYLCASSPRRPEETQYFGPGTRLLVL.

The chain recombines TRBV5-1 with TRBJ1-2; TRBD1 might be the D (6 bases). The V and J ends lost 0 bases and 4 bases respectively, with 7 bases between them. CDR1 and CDR2 from the germline V gene are SGHRS and YFSETQ. The CDR3 runs 13 residues. As DNA, the CDR3 is TGCGCCAGCAGCTTGGCACAGGGCTATGGCTACACCTTC. It encodes CASSLAQGYGYTF.

J is TRBJ2-5 and V is TRBV7-2; TRBD1 aligns across 9 bases. With V trimmed by 0 bases and J by 1 base, 9 bases remained unmatched. Germline assignment: CDR1 SGHTA and CDR2 FQGNSA. The CDR3 contains 18 residues. The CDR3 region is CASSLAPGQGFRQETQYF. The CDR3 nucleotides read TGTGCCAGCAGCTTAGCCCCGGGACAGGGTTTTCGCCAAGAGACCCAGTACTTC. The variable domain in full, completed from reference TRBV7-2 and TRBJ2-5, reads GAGVSQSPSNKVTEKGKDVELRCDPISGHTALYWYRQSLGQGLEFLIYFQGNSAPDKSGLPSDRFSAERTGGSVSTLTIQRTQQEDSAVYLCASSLAPGQGFRQETQYFGPGTRLLVL.

The chain couples TRBV30 to TRBJ2-3; TRBD1 aligns across 7 bases. J was trimmed by 0 bases and V by 1 base; bases with no gene match: 13. Germline CDR1 GTSNPN, CDR2 SVGIG (reference sequence). The CDR3 spans 18 residues. This CDR3 is CAWSGLSTGVSSTDTQYF. The CDR3 DNA follows: TGTGCCTGGAGTGGATTATCAACAGGGGTGTCTAGCACAGATACGCAGTATTTT.

The chain employs TRBV12-3 or TRBV12-4 and TRBJ2-1; no reliable D call. The CDR3 loop spans 12 amino acids. With 4 bases removed from V and 10 bases from J, the gap between germline ends came to 11 bases. The CDR3 sequence is CASSSQAGEQFF. CDR3 nucleotide sequence: TGTGCCAGCAGTTCCCAAGCTGGCGAGCAGTTCTTC.

V gene TRBV5-5 combines with J gene TRBJ2-2; D ambiguous. The germline CDR1 and CDR2 sequences are SGHKS and YYEKEE (reference sequence). The CDR3 runs to 12 residues. Trimming removed 1 base at V and 5 bases at J, with 3 bases between. The CDR3 DNA is TGTGCCAGCAGCTTGCTGACCGGGGAGCTGTTTTTT. Its protein product is CASSLLTGELFF.

This rearrangement joins TRBV5-1 to TRBJ1-4; D is possibly TRBD1 (5 bases). The germline V gene has CDR1 SGHRS and CDR2 YFSETQ. V was shortened by 4 bases and J by 6 bases, with 16 bases between the two germline ends. The length of the CDR3 is 15 residues. CDR3 DNA: TGCGCCAGCAGCGGTAGTGACTTAGGGGATGAAAAACTGTTTTTT. Its protein is CASSGSDLGDEKLFF.

The chain combines TRBV5-1 with TRBJ2-2, with a weak D call TRBD1 (6 bases). Germline V CDR1 and CDR2: SGHRS, YFSETQ. The CDR3 length is 15 residues. V lost 0 bases and J lost 1, with 7 bases in between. CDR3 coding DNA: TGCGCCAGCAGCTTGGACAGGGAGAACACCGGGGAGCTGTTTTTT. It specifies CASSLDRENTGELFF.

This clone was detected a few times. Here the CDR3 reads CASPSVGDLNQPQHF. CDR3 in DNA: TGCGCCAGCCCCAGTGTAGGGGACCTAAATCAGCCCCAGCATTTT. V and J are TRBV10-1 and TRBJ1-5, with D perhaps matching TRBD1 (5 bases). CDR3 length: 15 amino acids. V lost 8 bases and J lost 4, with 18 bases in between. CDR1 and CDR2 (germline): WNHNN, SYGVQD (reference sequence).

The rearrangement joins TRBV7-8 to TRBJ2-7; possible D gene TRBD2, 6 bases. The CDR3 is 15 amino acids. The V end was cut by 1 base, the J end by 3 bases, with 13 bases between. Germline CDR1 reads SGHVS; CDR2 reads FQNEAQ. CDR3 in amino acids: CASSLGLWGDYEQYF. CDR3 DNA sequence: TGTGCCAGCAGCTTAGGTCTATGGGGGGACTACGAGCAGTACTTC.

The V gene is TRBV2, the J gene TRBJ1-5; the D gene is possibly TRBD1 (6 bases). The CDR3 is 15 residues long. The V end lost 8 bases, the J end lost 0 bases, and 14 bases lay between the germline ends. In germline, CDR1 is SNHLY, CDR2 FYNNEI. The CDR3 DNA sequence: TGTGCCAGCGCAGACAGGAGCTATAGCAATCAGCCCCAGCATTTT. It encodes CASADRSYSNQPQHF.

Here the CDR3 DNA reads TGTGCCAGCAGCTCTACGACAGGCGCCTACGAGCAGTACTTC. This codes for CASSSTTGAYEQYF. The chain has TRBV7-8 and TRBJ2-7; tentatively, D is TRBD1 (6 bases). The CDR3 length is 14 residues. Germline CDR1 is SGHVS and CDR2 is FQNEAQ. The V gene lost 4 bases and the J gene lost 2 bases, with 12 bases spanning the gap.

Note on this clone: Within the sample, other DNA sequences also encode this same CDR3. V gene TRBV2 combines with J gene TRBJ1-2; D gene uncertain. From germline, CDR1 is SNHLY and CDR2 FYNNEI. The CDR3 has 13 amino acids. Trimming took 3 bases from V and 1 from J, leaving 6 bases between them. CDR3 residues: CASSETVNYGYTF. The DNA for the CDR3 is TGTGCCAGCAGTGAGACGGTTAACTATGGCTACACCTTC.

This clone was seen only once. V is TRBV6-5 and J is TRBJ2-7, with 7 positions matching TRBD1. The CDR3 length is 14 residues. CDR1 and CDR2 (germline): MNHEY, SVGAGI. J was trimmed by 3 bases and V by 7 bases; bases with no gene match: 9. CDR3 loop: CASKPGTAYYEQYF. The CDR3 DNA reads TGTGCCAGCAAGCCCGGGACAGCCTACTACGAGCAGTACTTC.

The chain has TRBV6-5 and TRBJ1-2, with a tentative D call TRBD1 (5 bases). The V gene lost 6 bases and the J gene lost 8 bases, with 16 bases spanning the gap. Germline V CDR1 and CDR2: MNHEY, SVGAGI. CDR3 length equals 13 residues. The CDR3, as DNA: TGTGCCAGCAGCCATAGCAGGGACGGCGGCTACACCTTC. This codes for CASSHSRDGGYTF.

The DNA of the CDR3 is TGTGCCAGTAGTATCCCGTTTGACAGGGGGAATTCACCCCTCCACTTT. It yields the protein CASSIPFDRGNSPLHF. The chain joins TRBV19 to TRBJ1-6, with TRBD1 matching 9 bases. Germline V gene data show CDR1 as LNHDA and CDR2 as SQIVND (reference sequence). The CDR3 length is 16 residues. Trimming at V came to 3 bases and at J to 7 bases, leaving 7 bases not matched to a gene. The full variable domain, with the rest looked up from reference TRBV19 and TRBJ1-6, is DGGITQSPKYLFRKEGQNVTLSCEQNLNHDAMYWYRQDPGQGLRLIYYSQIVNDFQKGDIAEGYSVSREKKESFPLTVTSAQKNPTAFYLCASSIPFDRGNSPLHFGNGTRLTVT.

V gene TRBV5-1 combines with J gene TRBJ2-1; 13 bases agree with TRBD2. CDR3 length: 16 residues. Germline V gene lookup returns CDR1 SGHRS and CDR2 YFSETQ. With 2 bases clipped from V and 9 bases from J, the junction kept 8 bases outside the gene matches. The CDR3: CASSFSLAGGRGEQFF. CDR3 nucleotides: TGCGCCAGCAGCTTCTCACTAGCGGGGGGGCGTGGTGAGCAGTTCTTC.

In its sample, this clone was seen once. This chain connects TRBV11-3 to TRBJ2-5; 11 bases are a match to TRBD2. V trimming: 8 bases; J trimming: 4 bases; junction bases outside the gene matches: 9. Germline CDR1 reads SGHNT; CDR2 reads YENEEA. The CDR3 runs 15 residues. The CDR3 DNA sequence: TGTGCCAGCTCACTAGCGGGGGTCCCGGGAGAGACCCAGTACTTC. It specifies CASSLAGVPGETQYF.

This chain links TRBV21-1 with TRBJ2-7; the table's D gene call, TRBD2, was not cross checked with the DNA. TRBV21-1 is assigned pseudogene status. The CDR3 runs 15 residues. CDR3 coding DNA: TGTGCCAGACCCCATGGGCCTAGCGGGACCTACGAGCAGTACTTC. Its protein product is CARPHGPSGTYEQYF.

This clone has only one observation. The chain is built from TRBV4-3 and TRBJ1-1, with D perhaps TRBD1 (5 bases). The germline V and J ends were trimmed by 0 bases and 5 bases, with 13 bases remaining between them. Germline CDR1 is LGHNA and CDR2 is YSLEER. CDR3 length equals 15 residues. The chain's CDR3 is CASSQDRGGWTEAFF. In nucleotides, the CDR3 is TGCGCCAGCAGCCAAGATCGCGGGGGTTGGACTGAAGCTTTCTTT.

The count of this clone is one. The chain joins TRBV19 to TRBJ1-2, with D perhaps matching TRBD1 (6 bases). The CDR3 contains 14 residues. The V and J ends lost 7 bases and 8 bases respectively, with 20 bases between them. Germline V gene lookup returns CDR1 LNHDA and CDR2 SQIVND (reference sequence). The chain's CDR3 is CASTKGQGSRGYTF. The CDR3 DNA reads as TGTGCCAGTACCAAGGGCCAGGGGAGTCGCGGCTACACCTTC.

The gene calls are TRBV5-1 and TRBJ2-7; D tentatively fits TRBD1 or TRBD2 (5 bases each). In germline, CDR1 is SGHRS, CDR2 YFSETQ. V lost 4 bases to trimming and J lost 0 bases, with 17 bases between them. The length of the CDR3 is 16 residues. CDR3 sequence: CASSTGGPSTSYEQYF. CDR3 in DNA: TGCGCCAGCAGCACAGGAGGACCATCTACCTCCTACGAGCAGTACTTC.